This record covers a single TCR beta chain. Its antigen is not identified. This sample was taken from a study of long-term antiretroviral therapy in people with HIV. Overall study results and limits: ART adherence, viral resistance and therapy changes went undocumented. Post-ART, diversity grew, though it stayed under transplant donor control levels. HIV repertoires spanned tighter CDR3 length ranges than controls did.

Researchers ran immunoSEQ v3.0 at survey level. Only in-frame clones appear in the TCRdb table, and some are missing; sequencing was by immunoSEQ multiplex PCR. This table holds about 15,000 clones, roughly 88% found once. Specimen: unsorted PBMCs, collected approximately 2.3 years before starting antiretroviral therapy. The receptor's source is a woman in her 30s with HIV.

The CDR3 region has the DNA TGTGCCAGCAGCCCGTCGGGGGTAGAACAGCCCCAGCATTTT. It is translated as CASSPSGVEQPQHF. The V gene is TRBV27, the J gene TRBJ1-5; D may be TRBD1 (5 bases). With 6 bases removed from V and 7 bases from J, the gap between germline ends came to 16 bases. CDR1 and CDR2 (germline): MNHEY, SMNVEV (reference sequence). CDR3 length equals 14 residues.